A selection of T cell receptor beta chains follows, all from one sample in a study of blood T cell repertoires in COVID-19. The repertoire was sequenced with immunoSEQ multiplex PCR; TCRdb's copy has only in-frame clones and lacks some. The top ten clones hold approximately 8% of a sample with hundreds of thousands of clones, 70% to 90% of them seen once. Sequencing input: PBMCs or T cells enriched from blood (not recorded which). These receptor sequences come from a woman aged 60 to 75 who had recovered from COVID-19. The CDR3 runs from the conserved cysteine through the conserved F or W. The D gene is left open where the match is weak. The listing skips clone size in some rows; elsewhere it reads once, few, many or a size class.

D	V	J	length	size	CDR3	DNA
-	TRBV19	TRBJ2-2	13	-	CASSIRTTGELFF	TGTGCCAGTAGTATCAGGACAACCGGGGAGCTGTTTTTT
-	TRBV21-1	TRBJ2-3	16	-	CASSKSPSDGTDTQYF	TGTGCCAGCAGCAAATCCCCCAGCGACGGTACAGATACGCAGTATTTT
-	TRBV19	TRBJ1-1	16	-	CASSPPRMPGRGEAFF	TGTGCCAGTAGTCCACCCCGGATGCCCGGACGGGGTGAAGCTTTCTTT
TRBD1	TRBV2	TRBJ2-5	16	-	CASSEASGQGQETQYF	TGTGCCAGCAGTGAAGCCTCGGGACAGGGACAAGAGACCCAGTACTTC
-	TRBV19	TRBJ1-5	15	-	CASSMKGRGNQPQHF	TGTGCCAGTAGTATGAAGGGGAGGGGCAATCAGCCCCAGCATTTT
TRBD1	TRBV5-8	TRBJ2-2	15	few	CASSVPGQGAGELFF	TGTGCCAGCAGCGTCCCGGGACAGGGAGCCGGGGAGCTGTTTTTT
-	TRBV3-1/TRBV3-2	TRBJ2-3	15	-	CASSVGGLSTDTQYF	TGTGCCAGCAGTGTGGGGGGACTCTCCACAGATACGCAGTATTTT
TRBD2	TRBV6-1	TRBJ2-5	17	-	CASSEGNSGGSQETQYF	TGTGCCAGCAGTGAGGGTAATAGCGGGGGTAGTCAAGAGACCCAGTACTTC
-	TRBV28	TRBJ1-1	13	-	CVTAALSRTEAFF	TGTGTTACGGCAGCCCTCTCGAGGACTGAAGCTTTCTTT
-	TRBV5-1	TRBJ1-4	14	-	CASSFAGSNEKLFF	TGCGCCAGCAGTTTTGCAGGGTCTAATGAAAAACTGTTTTTT
-	TRBV3-1/TRBV3-2	TRBJ1-1	17	-	CASSQDRSGSPNTEAFF	TGTGCCAGCAGCCAAGATCGGTCGGGGTCGCCGAACACTGAAGCTTTCTTT
TRBD2	TRBV24-1	TRBJ2-5	14	-	CATSDLLSGETQYF	TGTGCCACCAGTGATTTGCTTAGCGGGGAGACCCAGTACTTC
TRBD1	TRBV11-3	TRBJ2-1	19	-	CASSPPGQLLTMSGIEQFF	TGTGCCAGCAGCCCGCCGGGACAGCTACTTACAATGAGTGGTATCGAGCAGTTCTTC
TRBD1	TRBV5-6	TRBJ1-3	15	-	CASSSWDRGRDTIYF	TGTGCCAGCAGCTCATGGGACAGGGGGCGGGACACCATATATTTT
TRBD2	TRBV7-2	TRBJ2-6	16	-	CASSLVGGAGANVLTF	TGTGCCAGCAGCTTAGTCGGGGGGGCCGGGGCCAACGTCCTGACTTTC
-	TRBV27	TRBJ1-5	14	-	CASSGPGRNQPQHF	TGTGCCAGCAGTGGACCGGGAAGGAATCAGCCCCAGCATTTT
-	TRBV29-1	TRBJ1-1	12	-	CSVGASGTEAFF	TGCAGCGTTGGGGCCTCAGGTACTGAAGCTTTCTTT
-	TRBV28	TRBJ1-1	11	-	CASSFRQEAFF	TGTGCCAGCAGTTTCAGACAGGAAGCTTTCTTT
-	TRBV6-4	TRBJ2-1	16	-	CASSDSWGGAYNEQFF	TGTGCCAGCAGTGACTCGTGGGGGGGCGCCTACAATGAGCAGTTCTTC
-	TRBV12-1	TRBJ1-3	16	-	CASSGRQGNSGNTIYF	TGTGCCAGCAGCGGCCGACAGGGAAACTCTGGAAACACCATATATTTT
TRBD1	TRBV24-1	TRBJ1-5	17	-	CATSGRGQDLSNQPQHF	TGTGCCACCAGCGGCCGCGGACAGGACCTTAGCAATCAGCCCCAGCATTTT
-	TRBV11-2	TRBJ2-1	14	-	CASSSPGGYNEQFF	TGTGCCAGCAGCTCTCCCGGGGGTTACAATGAGCAGTTCTTC
TRBD2	TRBV5-4	TRBJ2-7	15	once	CASSLDRGGGTEQYF	TGTGCCAGCAGCTTGGATCGCGGGGGGGGGACCGAGCAGTACTTC
-	TRBV19	TRBJ1-1	14	-	CASSINRPNTEAFF	TGTGCCAGTAGTATTAACAGACCGAACACTGAAGCTTTCTTT
-	TRBV15	TRBJ1-4	15	-	CATSRVGGIGEKLFF	TGTGCCACCAGCAGAGTAGGGGGTATCGGCGAAAAACTGTTTTTT
TRBD2	TRBV6-2/TRBV6-3	TRBJ2-5	18	-	CASSYSTSGGTDEETQYF	TGTGCCAGCAGTTACTCGACTAGCGGGGGAACCGACGAAGAGACCCAGTACTTC
-	TRBV4-1	TRBJ1-6	16	-	CASSSEGAGRNSPLHF	TGCGCCAGCAGCTCGGAGGGCGCCGGGAGAAATTCACCCCTCCACTTT
-	TRBV24-1	TRBJ2-7	12	few	CATSDSGGEQYF	TGTGCCACCAGTGATTCGGGTGGTGAGCAGTACTTC
-	TRBV12-5	TRBJ2-5	17	-	CASGLVWTGGPEETQYF	TGTGCTAGTGGTTTGGTATGGACGGGGGGCCCCGAAGAGACCCAGTACTTC
TRBD1	TRBV13	TRBJ1-4	16	-	CASSDRQGAGNEKLFF	TGTGCCAGCAGCGACAGACAGGGGGCGGGTAATGAAAAACTGTTTTTT
TRBD2	TRBV3-1/TRBV3-2	TRBJ2-3	17	-	CASSQDQRGGRTDTQYF	TGTGCCAGCAGCCAAGATCAGCGGGGGGGCCGTACAGATACGCAGTATTTT
TRBD1	TRBV5-3	TRBJ1-2	16	-	CARSFGNRQGGKGYTF	TGTGCCAGAAGCTTTGGGAACAGACAGGGAGGAAAAGGCTACACCTTC
TRBD2	TRBV5-1	TRBJ2-7	14	-	CASSLSGGPYEQYF	TGCGCCAGCAGCTTGAGCGGGGGGCCATACGAGCAGTACTTC
-	TRBV5-5	TRBJ2-3	15	-	CASSFWAGITDTQYF	TGTGCCAGCAGCTTCTGGGCAGGGATAACAGATACGCAGTATTTT
TRBD1	TRBV18	TRBJ1-2	14	once	CASSPITGVEGYTF	TGTGCCAGCTCACCTATCACAGGGGTGGAGGGCTACACCTTC
-	TRBV5-1	TRBJ2-7	13	-	CASSPTSSYEQYF	TGCGCCAGCAGCCCTACTAGTTCCTACGAGCAGTACTTC
TRBD1	TRBV11-2	TRBJ2-7	17	-	CASSLAGQGAISYEQYF	TGTGCCAGCAGCCTAGCGGGACAGGGGGCCATATCCTACGAGCAGTACTTC
TRBD1	TRBV11-2	TRBJ2-3	15	-	CASSSQQGRSDTQYF	TGTGCCAGCAGCTCACAACAGGGGCGCTCAGATACGCAGTATTTT
-	TRBV5-4	TRBJ1-2	15	-	CASSLVAGWNAGYTF	TGTGCCAGCAGCTTGGTCGCAGGGTGGAATGCTGGCTACACCTTC
TRBD1	TRBV19	TRBJ1-1	15	few	CASRLKGTGGAEAFF	TGTGCCAGTAGACTCAAAGGGACAGGGGGGGCTGAAGCTTTCTTT
-	TRBV2	TRBJ1-2	15	-	CASSEQLQGRYGYTF	TGTGCCAGCAGTGAACAATTGCAGGGAAGGTATGGCTACACCTTC
TRBD1	TRBV4-1	TRBJ2-7	15	few	CASSPHTGTGNRQYF	TGCGCCAGCAGCCCCCACACCGGGACAGGGAATCGGCAGTACTTC
-	TRBV5-1	TRBJ2-1	13	-	CASSLRGGDEQFF	TGCGCCAGCAGCTTAAGAGGAGGCGATGAGCAGTTCTTC
-	TRBV27	TRBJ2-2	13	-	CASSFRNTGELFF	TGTGCCAGCAGTTTCCGGAACACCGGGGAGCTGTTTTTT
-	TRBV19	TRBJ2-2	14	-	CASSTGSNTGELFF	TGTGCCAGTAGTACAGGGTCGAACACCGGGGAGCTGTTTTTT
-	TRBV5-1	TRBJ2-7	14	-	CASSGAGGSYEQYF	TGCGCCAGCTCTGGGGCAGGCGGCTCCTACGAGCAGTACTTC
-	TRBV12-5	TRBJ1-1	12	-	CANPRGDTEAFF	TGTGCTAATCCCAGGGGTGACACTGAAGCTTTCTTT
TRBD2	TRBV7-7	TRBJ2-5	13	-	CASSSPGGETQYF	TGTGCCAGCAGCTCGCCGGGGGGGGAGACCCAGTACTTC
TRBD1	TRBV18	TRBJ1-2	17	-	CASSPFLTKTGGFGYTF	TGTGCCAGCTCACCTTTCCTAACAAAGACAGGGGGCTTTGGCTACACCTTC
TRBD1	TRBV2	TRBJ1-2	13	-	CATGPTGDYGYTF	TGTGCCACCGGTCCAACAGGGGACTATGGCTACACCTTC
TRBD1	TRBV5-3	TRBJ2-7	17	-	CARSLFNGQGVGYEQYF	TGTGCCAGAAGCTTATTCAATGGACAGGGGGTAGGCTACGAGCAGTACTTC